These 29 T cell receptor beta chains were all obtained from the same sample, sequenced in a study of radiotherapy plus CTLA-4 blockade in lung cancer. The repertoire was sequenced with immunoSEQ multiplex PCR; TCRdb's copy has only in-frame clones and lacks some. The table includes about 51,000 clones, 75% to 80% detected once. The sample here was peripheral blood, taken from a patient treated with radiotherapy plus ipilimumab. The origin of the receptors is a human donor with non-small cell lung cancer whose response to radiotherapy plus ipilimumab could not be evaluated.

This clone showed up just a few times. V is TRBV7-6 and J is TRBJ2-5; D unresolved. The ends were cut back, 3 bases at V and 4 bases at J, with 6 bases in the middle. This CDR3 is 12 amino acids long. Germline CDR1 is SGHVS and CDR2 is FNYEAQ. The CDR3 nucleotides are TGTGCCAGCAGCTTTTGGGCAGAGACCCAGTACTTC. Translation gives CASSFWAETQYF.

The CDR3 DNA follows: TGTGCCACCCTAGCGGAGGGCACAGATACGCAGTATTTT. Amino acid sequence: CATLAEGTDTQYF. The rearrangement links TRBV7-9 to TRBJ2-3, with 7 nucleotides matching TRBD2. CDR3 length: 13 amino acids. Germline V gene sequence: CDR1 SEHNR, CDR2 FQNEAQ (reference sequence). V trimming: 10 bases; J trimming: 1 base; junction bases outside the gene matches: 5.

This clone was found a few times. The chain employs TRBV5-6 and TRBJ1-1, with 8 bases that match TRBD1. Germline lookup yields CDR1 SGHDT and CDR2 YYEEEE. The CDR3 runs 14 residues. V lost 6 bases and J lost 1; bases outside the gene matches: 5. The CDR3 nucleotides are TGTGCCAGCACCCAGGGGGCGAAGAACACTGAAGCTTTCTTT. It encodes CASTQGAKNTEAFF.

CDR3 residues: CASSVDLGRGYGYTF. The CDR3 nucleotides read TGTGCCAGCAGCGTAGATCTCGGCAGGGGGTATGGCTACACCTTC. The rearrangement uses TRBV9 and TRBJ1-2; 7 bases align to TRBD1. Germline lookup yields CDR1 SGDLS and CDR2 YYNGEE. The junction had 7 bases not matched to a gene; V was cut back by 0 bases and J by 5 bases. The CDR3 consists of 15 residues. The whole variable domain, filled in from reference TRBV9 and TRBJ1-2, reads DSGVTQTPKHLITATGQRVTLRCSPRSGDLSVYWYQQSLDQGLQFLIQYYNGEERAKGNILERFSAQQFPDLHSELNLSSLELGDSALYFCASSVDLGRGYGYTFGSGTRLTVV.

This chain joins TRBV19 and TRBJ1-2; no firm D call. This CDR3 spans 13 amino acids. The germline V gene has CDR1 LNHDA and CDR2 SQIVND (reference sequence). The V end was cut by 5 bases, the J end by 4 bases, with 11 bases between. The CDR3 protein is CASSWQASYGYTF. CDR3 nucleotides: TGTGCCAGTAGTTGGCAGGCTTCCTATGGCTACACCTTC.

This clone was counted between two and nine times. The gene calls are TRBV5-1 and TRBJ1-1; a weak D match, TRBD1 (6 bases). Per the germline V gene, CDR1 is SGHRS and CDR2 is YFSETQ. V was trimmed by 0 bases and J by 4 bases, leaving 16 bases between them. CDR3 length equals 16 residues. The CDR3 nucleotides read TGCGCCAGCAGCTTGGGTACAGGGAGACGATTCACTGAAGCTTTCTTT. Translated: CASSLGTGRRFTEAFF. The full variable domain, in which reference TRBV5-1 and TRBJ1-1 provide the parts outside the CDR3, is KAGVTQTPRYLIKTRGQQVTLSCSPISGHRSVSWYQQTPGQGLQFLFEYFSETQRNKGNFPGRFSGRQFSNSRSEMNVSTLELGDSALYLCASSLGTGRRFTEAFFGQGTRLTVV.

This clone has a handful of counts. This CDR3 is CASSRLGLAGVAEQYF. The CDR3 nucleotides read TGCGCCAGCAGCCGACTGGGACTAGCGGGGGTCGCGGAGCAGTACTTC. This rearrangement joins TRBV4-1 to TRBJ2-7; 14 bases match TRBD2. CDR3 length equals 16 residues. Germline loops: CDR1 MGHRA, CDR2 YSYEKL. Unmatched junction bases numbered 9, after V lost 4 bases and J lost 7 bases.

The CDR3 nucleotides are TGTGCCAACAGAATAATGAAAGGGACAGGATCAAGAGATACGCAGTATTTT. It codes for CANRIMKGTGSRDTQYF. This chain uses TRBV28 with TRBJ2-3; TRBD1 aligns across 8 bases. The V gene's germline CDR1 is MDHEN and CDR2 SYDVKM. CDR3 size: 17 residues. Trimming took 10 bases from V and 5 from J; bases not matched to a gene: 20.

This clone showed up just a few times. The rearrangement uses TRBV2 and TRBJ1-1; D call uncertain. The CDR3 length is 13 residues. V was shortened by 3 bases and J by 4 bases, with 9 bases between the two germline ends. The germline V gene has CDR1 SNHLY and CDR2 FYNNEI. The CDR3 nucleotides read TGTGCCAGCAGTGATGAACGGAGCACTGAAGCTTTCTTT. This sequence encodes CASSDERSTEAFF.

The genes are TRBV5-4 and TRBJ2-5; a weak D match, TRBD1 (5 bases). Gene TRBJ2-7 matches the end of the DNA better, so the J call may be wrong. The length of the CDR3 is 14 residues. The germline V gene encodes CDR1 SGHNT and CDR2 YYREEE (reference sequence). CDR3 loop: CASTHPSRVGEQYF. The CDR3 DNA is TGTGCCAGCACTCACCCCTCCAGGGTAGGCGAGCAGTACTTC.

V gene TRBV29-1 combines with J gene TRBJ1-3; no firm D call. CDR1 is SQVTM, CDR2 ANQGSEA, per germline. This CDR3 is 12 amino acids long. Deletions cut 5 bases from V and 2 bases from J, with 7 bases between. CDR3 region: CSVRRAGNTIYF. The CDR3, as DNA: TGCAGCGTTCGACGGGCTGGAAACACCATATATTTT. Full variable domain (rest looked up from reference TRBV29-1 and TRBJ1-3): SAVISQKPSRDICQRGTSLTIQCQVDSQVTMMFWYRQQPGQSLTLIATANQGSEATYESGFVIDKFPISRPNLTFSTLTVSNMSPEDSSIYLCSVRRAGNTIYFGEGSWLTVV.

The rearrangement links TRBV5-1 to TRBJ2-5; 10 bases agree with TRBD2. Unmatched junction bases numbered 5, after V lost 1 base and J lost 5 bases. This CDR3 has 15 amino acids. CDR1 is SGHRS, CDR2 YFSETQ, per germline. The CDR3 DNA follows: TGCGCCAGCAGCTTGACAGCGGGGGGGCCGGAGACCCAGTACTTC. As protein: CASSLTAGGPETQYF.

The CDR3 reads CAWSNPGAGNYGYTF. The CDR3 coding sequence is TGTGCCTGGAGTAATCCAGGGGCTGGGAACTATGGCTACACCTTC. This sequence joins TRBV30 and TRBJ1-2, with TRBD1 as a possible D gene (6 bases). CDR3 length: 15 residues. The V and J ends lost 2 bases and 2 bases respectively, with 15 bases between them. CDR1 is GTSNPN and CDR2 is SVGIG in the germline V gene (reference sequence).

The J gene is TRBJ2-7, the V gene TRBV14; 7 bases fit TRBD1. J was trimmed by 5 bases and V by 10 bases; bases with no gene match: 17. The CDR3 runs to 15 residues. From germline, CDR1 is SGHDN and CDR2 FVKESK. The CDR3 bases are TGTGCCACCAAGGATGAGGGACAGCTTCAGGACGAGCAGTACTTC. Translation gives CATKDEGQLQDEQYF.

The chain carries TRBV5-1 and TRBJ1-2; D is unresolved. The CDR3 runs 16 residues. Germline lookup yields CDR1 SGHRS and CDR2 YFSETQ. The V end was cut by 4 bases, the J end by 7 bases, with 23 bases between. The DNA for the CDR3 is TGCGCCAGCAGCCCCCCGGTGAGGCCCGATTCGGGTGGCTACACCTTC. Its translation: CASSPPVRPDSGGYTF. The variable domain in full, with the rest retrieved from reference TRBV5-1 and TRBJ1-2, is KAGVTQTPRYLIKTRGQQVTLSCSPISGHRSVSWYQQTPGQGLQFLFEYFSETQRNKGNFPGRFSGRQFSNSRSEMNVSTLELGDSALYLCASSPPVRPDSGGYTFGSGTRLTVV.

This clone was seen once. J is TRBJ2-7 and V is TRBV29-1; D might be TRBD1 (6 bases). V was clipped by 3 bases and J by 6 bases, with 18 bases between them. The CDR3 consists of 14 residues. From germline, CDR1 is SQVTM and CDR2 ANQGSEA. In DNA, the CDR3 is TGCAGCGTTGATGGGGGCCCAGGGGTGGGCGAGCAGTACTTC. Protein: CSVDGGPGVGEQYF.

About this clone itself: This specimen includes other DNA sequences encoding the same CDR3. V is TRBV7-6 and J is TRBJ2-7; D gene uncertain. Germline V gene sequence: CDR1 SGHVS, CDR2 FNYEAQ. This CDR3 region has 13 residues. V was clipped by 4 bases and J by 3 bases, with 10 bases between them. The CDR3: CASSSGPNYEQYF. In nucleotides, the CDR3 is TGTGCCAGCAGCTCTGGGCCGAACTACGAGCAGTACTTC.

This chain connects TRBV6-5 to TRBJ2-3, with 11 bases fitting TRBD2. The junction had 4 bases not matched to a gene; V was cut back by 4 bases and J by 1 base. Per germline, CDR1 MNHEY and CDR2 SVGAGI. The CDR3 has 16 amino acids. In DNA form, the CDR3 reads TGTGCCAGCAGTTCCAATAGCGGGGGGGGCACAGATACGCAGTATTTT. Translating it yields CASSSNSGGGTDTQYF.

The chain is built from TRBV6-5 and TRBJ1-2; D may be TRBD1 (6 bases). CDR3 length equals 14 residues. V was trimmed by 6 bases and J by 6 bases, leaving 17 bases between them. From germline, CDR1 is MNHEY and CDR2 SVGAGI. The CDR3 protein is CASSSSAGAHGYTF. CDR3 DNA sequence: TGTGCCAGCAGCTCATCCGCAGGGGCGCATGGCTACACCTTC.

The genes are TRBV9 and TRBJ2-3; 12 positions agree with TRBD2. This CDR3 is built from 16 residues. The germline gives CDR1 SGDLS, CDR2 YYNGEE. J was trimmed by 0 bases and V by 3 bases; bases with no gene match: 2. In DNA, the CDR3 is TGTGCCAGCAGCGGGACTAGCGGGACTAGCACAGATACGCAGTATTTT. The encoded protein is CASSGTSGTSTDTQYF.

The V gene is TRBV30, the J gene TRBJ2-7; possible D gene TRBD2, 6 bases. The CDR3 has 14 residues. The V gene lost 3 bases and the J gene lost 1 base, with 13 bases spanning the gap. Germline V gene lookup returns CDR1 GTSNPN and CDR2 SVGIG (reference sequence). The CDR3 sequence: CAWRRGLQSYEQYF. CDR3 DNA: TGTGCCTGGAGAAGGGGACTCCAATCCTACGAGCAGTACTTC.

The rearrangement uses TRBV5-5 and TRBJ1-4, with D unresolved. The ends were cut back, 2 bases at V and 2 bases at J, with 10 bases in the middle. This CDR3 region has 15 residues. Germline V gene data show CDR1 as SGHKS and CDR2 as YYEKEE (reference sequence). The CDR3 sequence is CASSLNTVTNEKLFF. The CDR3 region has the DNA TGTGCCAGCAGCTTAAACACCGTGACTAATGAAAAACTGTTTTTT.

The chain is built from TRBV27 and TRBJ2-7; tentatively, D is TRBD1 (6 bases). The CDR3 contains 14 residues. V lost 4 bases and J 0 bases, leaving 10 bases between the germline ends. Germline V gene lookup returns CDR1 MNHEY and CDR2 SMNVEV (reference sequence). This CDR3 reads CASSWAGASYEQYF. CDR3 DNA sequence: TGTGCCAGCAGTTGGGCAGGGGCCTCCTACGAGCAGTACTTC.

The chain uses TRBV10-3 and TRBJ1-5; 7 bases align to TRBD1. The CDR3 is made up of 12 amino acids. Germline V gene data show CDR1 as ENHRY and CDR2 as SYGVKD. V trimming: 10 bases; J trimming: 5 bases; junction bases outside the gene matches: 5. Here the CDR3 DNA reads TGTGCCACCAAAACAGGGGATCAGCCCCAGCATTTT. Translating it yields CATKTGDQPQHF.

This clone has only one observation. The genes are TRBV7-9 and TRBJ2-1; 7 positions agree with TRBD2. CDR1 SEHNR and CDR2 FQNEAQ come from the germline V gene (reference sequence). The CDR3 extends over 15 amino acids. Trimming cost V 2 bases and J 6 bases; bases outside gene matches: 7. The CDR3 reads CASSLRLALGNEQFF. In DNA form, the CDR3 reads TGTGCCAGCAGCTTACGACTAGCTCTGGGCAATGAGCAGTTCTTC.

This chain's CDR3 is CASSGDRAYNEQFF. The CDR3, as DNA: TGTGCCAGCAGTGGGGACAGGGCTTACAATGAGCAGTTCTTC. The chain combines TRBV2 with TRBJ2-1; 9 nucleotides align to TRBD1. The germline V gene has CDR1 SNHLY and CDR2 FYNNEI. The CDR3 spans 14 residues. V lost 4 bases and J lost 4; bases outside the gene matches: 2.

This clone was counted a few times. J is TRBJ2-1 and V is TRBV19; 7 nucleotides match TRBD2. The CDR3 totals 15 residues. J gave up 10 bases and V 4 bases, and 13 bases lay outside the gene matches. Germline lookup yields CDR1 LNHDA and CDR2 SQIVND (reference sequence). CDR3 loop: CASSTERGLRFEQFF. The CDR3 bases are TGTGCCAGTAGTACTGAAAGGGGACTACGATTCGAGCAGTTCTTC.

The chain uses TRBV2 and TRBJ1-1; D is uncertain. The CDR3 runs to 14 residues. Germline CDR1 is SNHLY and CDR2 is FYNNEI. Between the trimmed V and J ends, which lost 3 bases and 6 bases, there was a span of 14 bases. The CDR3 spells CASSDVGLSAEAFF. Written as DNA, the CDR3 is TGTGCCAGCAGTGATGTAGGACTATCGGCTGAAGCTTTCTTT.

This CDR3 is CASSRVSMNTEAFF. In DNA, the CDR3 is TGTGCCAGCAGTCGGGTTTCCATGAACACTGAAGCTTTCTTT. This sequence joins TRBV25-1 and TRBJ1-1; D unclear. This CDR3 is built from 14 residues. Between the trimmed V and J ends, which lost 5 bases and 0 bases, there was a span of 10 bases. CDR1 and CDR2 (germline): MGHDK, SYGVNS.